The sample holds a few counts of the clone carrying this T cell receptor (beta chain). The CDR3 spans 13 residues. The V end was cut by 6 bases, the J end by 5 bases, with 14 bases between. Germline assignment: CDR1 SGHTA and CDR2 FQGNSA. The data are from a study of blood T cell repertoires in COVID-19. Across the study: There were acute and convalescent COVID-19 samples, and they came from the United States, Italy and Spain.

Sequenced by immunoSEQ multiplex PCR; TCRdb stores in-frame clones only, minus some. The table shows some 300,000 clones, with under 90% occurring only once. One Seattle source followed patients from active infection through their disease course. The receptor was isolated from a woman aged 30 to 39 with COVID-19, enrolled during active disease. This chain links TRBV7-2 with TRBJ2-7, with D maybe TRBD2 (5 bases). Sequenced input: peripheral blood. The CDR3 sequence is CASRLDSLNEQYF. CDR3 nucleotide sequence: TGTGCCAGCAGATTGGACTCCCTCAACGAGCAGTACTTC. The variable domain in full, with the rest retrieved from reference TRBV7-2 and TRBJ2-7, is GAGVSQSPSNKVTEKGKDVELRCDPISGHTALYWYRQSLGQGLEFLIYFQGNSAPDKSGLPSDRFSAERTGGSVSTLTIQRTQQEDSAVYLCASRLDSLNEQYFGPGTRLTVT.